The 9 T cell receptor beta chains listed next were all sequenced from one sample in a study of blood T cell repertoires in COVID-19. The data were produced by immunoSEQ multiplex PCR, yet TCRdb's version contains in-frame clones alone and is incomplete. Here the sample spans 110,000 to 150,000 clones, around 81% being singletons. Sequencing input: PBMCs or T cells enriched from blood (not recorded which). The source is a woman aged 35 to 49 who had recovered from COVID-19.

The chain has TRBV5-1 and TRBJ2-1, with 14 bases aligning to TRBD2. The CDR3 is 18 amino acids. Per germline, CDR1 SGHRS and CDR2 YFSETQ. The V and J ends lost 4 bases and 3 bases, in that order; junction bases with no gene match: 9. CDR3 protein: CASSAGLAGAVIYNEQFF. In nucleotides, the CDR3 is TGCGCCAGCAGCGCGGGACTAGCGGGGGCCGTAATCTACAATGAGCAGTTCTTC. The full variable domain, in which reference TRBV5-1 and TRBJ2-1 provide the parts outside the CDR3, is KAGVTQTPRYLIKTRGQQVTLSCSPISGHRSVSWYQQTPGQGLQFLFEYFSETQRNKGNFPGRFSGRQFSNSRSEMNVSTLELGDSALYLCASSAGLAGAVIYNEQFFGPGTRLTVL.

The rearrangement links TRBV20-1 to TRBJ2-5; 9 nucleotides align to TRBD2. CDR1 and CDR2 from the germline V gene are DFQATT and SNEGSKA (reference sequence). CDR3 length: 14 residues. After removal of 3 bases from V and 3 bases from J, the junction contained 5 bases not matched to a gene. In DNA, the CDR3 is TGCAGTGCTAGTTCTAGCGGGGTTAAAGAGACCCAGTACTTC. Its protein product is CSASSSGVKETQYF.

The chain has TRBV9 and TRBJ2-7; D may be TRBD2 (5 bases). Trimming took off 4 bases at V and 0 bases at J, with 14 bases between the two ends. In germline, CDR1 is SGDLS, CDR2 YYNGEE. The CDR3 runs 15 residues. The CDR3 bases are TGTGCCAGCAGCCCCGGGTTTAGCGACTCCTACGAGCAGTACTTC. Amino acid sequence: CASSPGFSDSYEQYF.

This clone was recorded a few times. The chain employs TRBV9 and TRBJ2-7; 8 bases fit TRBD2. From germline, CDR1 is SGDLS and CDR2 YYNGEE. With 0 bases clipped from V and 3 bases from J, the junction kept 5 bases outside the gene matches. The CDR3 sequence is 15 residues long. For the CDR3, the DNA is TGTGCCAGCAGCGTAGGCACTAGCGGAAACTACGAGCAGTACTTC. Translating it yields CASSVGTSGNYEQYF.

V gene TRBV5-1 combines with J gene TRBJ2-1, with 8 positions matching TRBD2. The CDR3 contains 16 residues. V gave up 0 bases and J gave up 7 bases; unmatched junction bases: 9. Per germline, CDR1 SGHRS and CDR2 YFSETQ. CDR3 in amino acids: CASSLVGRGEYNEQFF. The CDR3 nucleotides read TGCGCCAGCAGCTTGGTAGGGCGGGGGGAGTATAATGAGCAGTTCTTC.

This chain links TRBV3-1 (or the pseudogene TRBV3-2) with TRBJ1-1; 8 positions match TRBD1. CDR1 LGHDT and CDR2 YNNKEL come from the germline V gene (reference sequence). Unmatched junction bases numbered 4, after V lost 4 bases and J lost 6 bases. CDR3 size: 13 residues. DNA of the CDR3: TGTGCCAGCAGCCGACAGGGGAGAGCTGAAGCTTTCTTT. It codes for CASSRQGRAEAFF.

This chain uses TRBV29-1 with TRBJ1-3; TRBD1 is a possible D gene (6 bases). Deletions cut 7 bases from V and 1 base from J, with 17 bases between. The CDR3 is 15 residues long. Per germline, CDR1 SQVTM and CDR2 ANQGSEA. CDR3 residues: CSASAGGESGNTIYF. CDR3 DNA sequence: TGCAGCGCCTCCGCGGGGGGCGAGTCTGGAAACACCATATATTTT.

This chain uses TRBV29-1 with TRBJ1-1, with TRBD1 matching 9 bases. This CDR3 is built from 13 residues. With 7 bases clipped from V and 1 base from J, the junction kept 4 bases outside the gene matches. The V gene's germline CDR1 is SQVTM and CDR2 ANQGSEA. This CDR3 is CSALTGGNTEAFF. CDR3 coding DNA: TGCAGCGCCCTGACAGGGGGGAACACTGAAGCTTTCTTT.

J is TRBJ2-7 and V is TRBV11-3; possibly TRBD1 for D (5 bases). CDR3 size: 13 residues. Trimming took off 1 base at V and 6 bases at J, with 10 bases between the two ends. Germline V gene lookup returns CDR1 SGHNT and CDR2 YENEEA. CDR3 bases: TGTGCCAGCAGCTTAGTAAGGGGAACCGAGCAGTACTTC. As protein: CASSLVRGTEQYF.